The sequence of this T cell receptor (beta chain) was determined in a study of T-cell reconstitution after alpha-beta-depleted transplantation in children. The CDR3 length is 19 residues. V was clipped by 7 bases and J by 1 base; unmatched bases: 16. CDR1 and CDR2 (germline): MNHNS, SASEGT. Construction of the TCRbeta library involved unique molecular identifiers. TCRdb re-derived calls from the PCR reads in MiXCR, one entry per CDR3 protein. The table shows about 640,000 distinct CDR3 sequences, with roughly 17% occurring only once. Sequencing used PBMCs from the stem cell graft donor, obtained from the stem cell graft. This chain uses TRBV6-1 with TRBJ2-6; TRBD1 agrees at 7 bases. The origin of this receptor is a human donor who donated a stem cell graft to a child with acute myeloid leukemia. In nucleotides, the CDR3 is TGTGCCAGCAAGGGAAGGACAGGACGTCTTTGGTCTGGGGCCAACGTCCTGACTTTC. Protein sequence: CASKGRTGRLWSGANVLTF.